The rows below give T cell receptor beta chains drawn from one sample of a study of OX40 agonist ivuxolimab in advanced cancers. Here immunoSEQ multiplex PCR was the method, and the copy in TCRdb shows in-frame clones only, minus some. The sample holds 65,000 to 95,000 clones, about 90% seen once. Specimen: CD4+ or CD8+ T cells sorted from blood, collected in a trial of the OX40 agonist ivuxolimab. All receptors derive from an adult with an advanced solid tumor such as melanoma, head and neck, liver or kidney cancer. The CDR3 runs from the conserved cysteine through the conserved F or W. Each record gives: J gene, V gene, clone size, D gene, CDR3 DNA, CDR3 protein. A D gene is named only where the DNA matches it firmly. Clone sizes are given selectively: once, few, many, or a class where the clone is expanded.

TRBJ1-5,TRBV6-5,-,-,TGTGCCAGCAGTTATAGCAGGAATCAGCCCCAGCATTTT,CASSYSRNQPQHF
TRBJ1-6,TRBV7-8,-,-,TGTGCCAGCAGCTTAGGAATTAAACTCTATAATTCACCCCTCCACTTT,CASSLGIKLYNSPLHF
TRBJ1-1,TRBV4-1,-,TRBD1,TGCGCCAGCAGCCAAGACGGACAGGGCGGCACTGAAGCTTTCTTT,CASSQDGQGGTEAFF
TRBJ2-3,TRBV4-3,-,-,TGCGCCAGCAGCCAAGATCAGGACAGTCTTTTCACAGATACGCAGTATTTT,CASSQDQDSLFTDTQYF
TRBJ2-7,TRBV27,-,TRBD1,TGTGCCAGCAGTTTATCGGGGGGACAGGTTTCCTACGAGCAGTACTTC,CASSLSGGQVSYEQYF
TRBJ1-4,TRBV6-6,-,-,TGTGCCAGCAGTCTTTGGACGGCAACTAATGAAAAACTGTTTTTT,CASSLWTATNEKLFF
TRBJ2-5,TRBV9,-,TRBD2,TGTGCCAGCAGCGTAGCTGGAGCGGGGGGCTCAGAGACCCAGTACTTC,CASSVAGAGGSETQYF
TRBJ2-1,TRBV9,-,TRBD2,TGTGCCAGCAGCGGGACTAGCGGGGTCTACAATGAGCAGTTCTTC,CASSGTSGVYNEQFF
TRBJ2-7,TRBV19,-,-,TGTGCCAGTAGTATAGGTCTGTTCTCCTACGAGCAGTACTTC,CASSIGLFSYEQYF
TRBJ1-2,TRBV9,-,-,TGTGCCAGCAGCCCCTCACAGGAAGAGGTCTATGGCTACACCTTC,CASSPSQEEVYGYTF
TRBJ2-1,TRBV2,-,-,TGTGCCAGCAGTTTGGAGGGGTACAATGAGCAGTTCTTC,CASSLEGYNEQFF
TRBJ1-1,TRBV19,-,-,TGTGCCAGTAGTATCGGGCAGCTGAACACTGAAGCTTTCTTT,CASSIGQLNTEAFF
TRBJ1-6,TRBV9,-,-,TGTGCCAGTCAGGAAACTGGGCAGGGCTTTAATTCACCCCTCCACTTT,CASQETGQGFNSPLHF
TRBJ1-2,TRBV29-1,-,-,TGCAGCGTCATTGAGGGGCCTTCGGACACCTTC,CSVIEGPSDTF
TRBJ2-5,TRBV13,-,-,TGTGCCAGCAGCTTAAGAACCCCCCATTCTATCCCGACCCAGTACTTC,CASSLRTPHSIPTQYF
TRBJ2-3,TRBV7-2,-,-,TGTGCCAGCAGAATAGGACTTTATACGCAGTATTTT,CASRIGLYTQYF
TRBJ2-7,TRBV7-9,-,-,TGTGCCAGCAGCTTAGTCGGCAGGGTAAACTCCTACGAGCAGTACTTC,CASSLVGRVNSYEQYF
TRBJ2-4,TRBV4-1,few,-,TGCGCCAGCAGCCAAGTGAAAAACATTCAGTACTTC,CASSQVKNIQYF
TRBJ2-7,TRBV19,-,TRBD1,TGTGCCAGTAGTAACGGACAGGGGAACGAGCAGTACTTC,CASSNGQGNEQYF
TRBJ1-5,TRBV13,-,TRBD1,TGTGCCAGCAGCTACAGGACAGGGGACCTTAGCAATCAGCCCCAGCATTTT,CASSYRTGDLSNQPQHF
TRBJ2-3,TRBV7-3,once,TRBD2,TGTGCCAGCAGCCGGACTAGCGGGCCCACAGATACGCAGTATTTT,CASSRTSGPTDTQYF
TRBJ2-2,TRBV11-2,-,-,TGTGCCAGCAGAGCAGGGTATTACACCGGGGAGCTGTTTTTT,CASRAGYYTGELFF
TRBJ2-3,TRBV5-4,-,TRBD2,TGTGCCAGCAGTCCCGCTATGGGACTAGCGTTATTAGATACGCAGTATTTT,CASSPAMGLALLDTQYF
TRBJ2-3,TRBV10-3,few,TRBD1,TGTGCCATCAGTGAGCCCCAGGGGGCCACAGATACGCAGTATTTT,CAISEPQGATDTQYF
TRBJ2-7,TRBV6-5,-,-,TGTGCCAGCAGTTATTCAGGGGAGACCTACGAGCAGTACTTC,CASSYSGETYEQYF
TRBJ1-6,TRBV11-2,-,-,TGTGCCAGCAGCTTAGAGGCGGCTTATAATTCACCCCTCCACTTT,CASSLEAAYNSPLHF
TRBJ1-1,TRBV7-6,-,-,TGTGCCAGCAGCCCCCCGCCGGGCATGAACACTGAAGCTTTCTTT,CASSPPPGMNTEAFF
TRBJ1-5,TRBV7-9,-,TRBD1,TGTGCCAGCAGCCCTACGACAGGGACGAGCAATCAGCCCCAGCATTTT,CASSPTTGTSNQPQHF
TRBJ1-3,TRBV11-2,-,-,TGTGCCAGCAGCCCCCCGGGTTGGGACACCATATATTTT,CASSPPGWDTIYF
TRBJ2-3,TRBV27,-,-,TGTGCCAGCAGTTTAATCGGGGAGCCGGATACGCAGTATTTT,CASSLIGEPDTQYF
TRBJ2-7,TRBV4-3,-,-,TGCGCCAGCAGCCAAGATCGGGTGGGCGCCGTAGGGAACGAGCAGTACTTC,CASSQDRVGAVGNEQYF
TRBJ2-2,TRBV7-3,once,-,TGTGCCAGCAGCAGAACCGGGTCTTTGAACACCGGGGAGCTGTTTTTT,CASSRTGSLNTGELFF
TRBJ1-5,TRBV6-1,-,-,TGTGCCAGCAGTGCTTCCCCAGCAGGGAATAGCAATCAGCCCCAGCATTTT,CASSASPAGNSNQPQHF
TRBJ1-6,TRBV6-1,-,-,TGTGCCAGCAGTGAAGCGGACGGGGCGGGTTCACCCCTCCACTTT,CASSEADGAGSPLHF
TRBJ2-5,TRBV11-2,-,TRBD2,TGTGCCAGCAGCTCCTGGACTAGCGGGGAGACCCAGTACTTC,CASSSWTSGETQYF
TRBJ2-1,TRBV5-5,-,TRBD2,TGTGCCAGCAGCTTGAGCGGGACTACGGATGAGCAGTTCTTC,CASSLSGTTDEQFF
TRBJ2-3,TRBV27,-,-,TGTGCCAGCAGTTTAGGAGGACTGGGAGTACATACGCAGTATTTT,CASSLGGLGVHTQYF
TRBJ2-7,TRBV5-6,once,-,TGTGCCAGCAGCTTGAGAGGGGCCTACGAGCAGTACTTC,CASSLRGAYEQYF
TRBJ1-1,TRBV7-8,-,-,TGTGCCAGCAGCAGATACAGGGTGCTCTTCACTGAAGCTTTCTTT,CASSRYRVLFTEAFF
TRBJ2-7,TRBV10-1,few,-,TGCGCCAGCAGCTTTTCAGGGACTTCCTACGAGCAGTACTTC,CASSFSGTSYEQYF
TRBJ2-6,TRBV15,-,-,TGTGCCACCAGCATAGGGGTAGGGGCCAACGTCCTGACTTTC,CATSIGVGANVLTF
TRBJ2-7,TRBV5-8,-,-,TGTGCCAGCAGGGACATCTACGAGCAGTACTTC,CASRDIYEQYF
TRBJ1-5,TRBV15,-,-,TGTGCCACCAGCAGAGAATTAACTCGGGGCAATCAGCCCCAGCATTTT,CATSRELTRGNQPQHF
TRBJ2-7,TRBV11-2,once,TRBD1,TGTGCCAGCAGCTTAGTCCGGGACAGGTCCTACGAGCAGTACTTC,CASSLVRDRSYEQYF
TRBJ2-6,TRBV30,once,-,TGTGCCTTCTTTGGGGCGGACTCTGGGGCCAACGTCCTGACTTTC,CAFFGADSGANVLTF
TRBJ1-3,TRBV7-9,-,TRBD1,TGTGCCAGCAGCTCCCGGGACAGGGGGAACACCATATATTTT,CASSSRDRGNTIYF
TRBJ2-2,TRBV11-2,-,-,TGTGCCAGCAGCTTATTGAAGGGGCAAGGCGGGGAGCTGTTTTTT,CASSLLKGQGGELFF
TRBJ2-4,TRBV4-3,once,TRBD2,TGCGCCAGCAGCCAAGAGGGACCTCTAGCGGGAGCCAAAAACATTCAGTACTTC,CASSQEGPLAGAKNIQYF
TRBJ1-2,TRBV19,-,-,TGTGCCAGTAGTATAGATCTATTCGGTTATGGCTACACCTTC,CASSIDLFGYGYTF
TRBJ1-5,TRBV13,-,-,TGTGCCAGCAGCCTCAGCCGGGACAGCAATCAGCCCCAGCATTTT,CASSLSRDSNQPQHF
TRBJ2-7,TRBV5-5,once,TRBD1,TGTGCCAGCAGTCCGACAGGGGGCGCGAGTTTTTCCGAGCAGTACTTC,CASSPTGGASFSEQYF
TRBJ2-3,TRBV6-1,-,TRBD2,TGTGCCAGCAGTGCAGAGCCAGCGGGGGGGTACACAGATACGCAGTATTTT,CASSAEPAGGYTDTQYF
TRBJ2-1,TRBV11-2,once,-,TGTGCCAGCAGCTCCGACGCAGGGGCGGATGAGCAGTTCTTC,CASSSDAGADEQFF
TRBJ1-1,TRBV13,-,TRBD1,TGTGCCAGCAGTGACACAGGGGCCCCCACTGAAGCTTTCTTT,CASSDTGAPTEAFF
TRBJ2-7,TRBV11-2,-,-,TGTGCCAGCAGCTTAGGTCTCGGCTACGAGCAGTACTTC,CASSLGLGYEQYF
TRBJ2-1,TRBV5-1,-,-,TGCGCCAGCAGCTTAGGTGAGGCGAGCTCCTACAATGAGCAGTTCTTC,CASSLGEASSYNEQFF
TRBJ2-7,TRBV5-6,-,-,TGTGCCAGCAGCTTGGGGTCAGGGAAGTACGAGCAGTACTTC,CASSLGSGKYEQYF